Listed here is a single T cell receptor beta chain. Its antigen is not known. These data come from a study of cytotoxic CD8 clonotypes in ibrutinib-treated CLL. Points from the study as a whole: Circulating CD8+ T-cell counts were tracked by baseline clonality, which exceeded that of age-matched healthy donors. Clonality went higher at ibrutinib response and then dropped back toward baseline at progression.

Cryopreserved PBMCs supplied about 1.9 micrograms of genomic DNA for TCR beta libraries. Using immunoSEQ multiplex PCR, the repertoire was profiled, and TCRdb retains in-frame clones only, with some absent. The table records fewer than 200,000 clones, around 80% of them present only once. V shed 2 bases and J 0 bases; nucleotides not matched to a gene: 1. This CDR3 is 14 amino acids long. Looked up from germline, CDR1 is SGHRS and CDR2 is YFSETQ. Sequenced here: PBMCs, sampled after 24 months of ibrutinib treatment. This receptor was taken from a human donor with chronic lymphocytic leukemia. This chain links TRBV5-1 with TRBJ2-7, with TRBD1 matching over 8 bases. The CDR3 region has the DNA TGCGCCAGCAGCTTCGGGACAGGCTCCTACGAGCAGTACTTC. Residues: CASSFGTGSYEQYF.